This TCR beta chain is from a study of OX40 agonist ivuxolimab in advanced cancers. Study-wide findings and caveats: Among some nonresponders, normalized T-cell clonal expansion was also low. Partial responders at 0.1-3.0 mg/kg showed near-lowest clonal expansion.

The V gene lost 5 bases and the J gene lost 0 bases, with 11 bases spanning the gap. Germline CDR1 and CDR2: LGHNA and YNFKEQ. The CDR3 runs 14 residues. In regard to this clone: The antigen is unknown.

Sequenced by immunoSEQ multiplex PCR; TCRdb stores in-frame clones only, minus some. The repertoire holds about 82,000 clones, with around 90% as singletons. Sequenced here: CD4+ or CD8+ T cells sorted from blood, sampled in a trial of the OX40 agonist ivuxolimab. The chain has TRBV4-2 and TRBJ2-7, with TRBD1 as a possible D gene (5 bases). The sequence was obtained from an adult with an advanced solid tumor such as melanoma, head and neck, liver or kidney cancer. In DNA, the CDR3 is TGTGCCAGCAGCTTTACAGGTGTCTCCTACGAGCAGTACTTC. Residues: CASSFTGVSYEQYF.